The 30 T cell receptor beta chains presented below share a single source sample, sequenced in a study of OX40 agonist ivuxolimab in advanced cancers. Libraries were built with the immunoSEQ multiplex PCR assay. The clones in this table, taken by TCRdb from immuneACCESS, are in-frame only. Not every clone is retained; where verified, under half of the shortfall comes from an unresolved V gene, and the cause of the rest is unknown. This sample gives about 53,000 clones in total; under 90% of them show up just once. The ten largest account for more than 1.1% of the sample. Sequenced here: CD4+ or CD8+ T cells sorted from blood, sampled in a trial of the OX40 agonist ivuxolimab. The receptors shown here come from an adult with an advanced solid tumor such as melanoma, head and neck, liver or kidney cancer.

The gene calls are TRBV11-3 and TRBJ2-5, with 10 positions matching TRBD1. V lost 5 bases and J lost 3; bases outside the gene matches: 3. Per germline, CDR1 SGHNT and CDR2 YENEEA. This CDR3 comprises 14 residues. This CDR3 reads CASSTGQGKETQYF. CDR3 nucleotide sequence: TGTGCCAGCAGCACGGGACAGGGGAAAGAGACCCAGTACTTC.

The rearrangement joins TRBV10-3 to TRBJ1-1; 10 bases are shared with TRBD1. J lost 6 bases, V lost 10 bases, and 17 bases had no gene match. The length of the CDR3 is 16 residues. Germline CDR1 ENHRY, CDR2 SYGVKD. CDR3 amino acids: CATHTGTGARSPEAFF. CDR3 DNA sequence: TGTGCCACCCACACCGGGACAGGGGCACGGTCCCCTGAAGCTTTCTTT.

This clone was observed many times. The CDR3 region is CATSRDDVQGGSPLHF. DNA for the CDR3: TGTGCCACCAGCAGAGACGACGTGCAGGGTGGTTCACCCCTCCACTTT. The rearrangement uses TRBV15 and TRBJ1-6; TRBD1 is a possible D gene (5 bases). The CDR3 extends over 16 amino acids. Trimming took 0 bases from V and 9 from J, leaving 15 bases between them. Germline V gene data show CDR1 as LNHNV and CDR2 as YYDKDF (reference sequence). The whole variable domain, remainder taken from reference TRBV15 and TRBJ1-6, is DAMVIQNPRYQVTQFGKPVTLSCSQTLNHNVMYWYQQKSSQAPKLLFHYYDKDFNNEADTPDNFQSRRPNTSFCFLDIRSPGLGDTAMYLCATSRDDVQGGSPLHFGNGTRLTVT.

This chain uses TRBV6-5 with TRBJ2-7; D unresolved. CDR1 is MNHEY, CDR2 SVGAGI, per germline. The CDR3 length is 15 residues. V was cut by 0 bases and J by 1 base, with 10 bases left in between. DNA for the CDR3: TGTGCCAGCAGTTACTCTCGGGCCGGTTCCTACGAGCAGTACTTC. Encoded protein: CASSYSRAGSYEQYF.

Here the CDR3 DNA reads TGTGCCAGCTGGGCGGGCGGCGCGAACACCGGGGAGCTGTTTTTT. Translated, it gives CASWAGGANTGELFF. The V gene is TRBV6-1, the J gene TRBJ2-2; the D gene is possibly TRBD2 (5 bases). CDR3 size: 15 residues. Per germline, CDR1 MNHNS and CDR2 SASEGT. V was clipped by 8 bases and J by 0 bases, with 13 bases between them.

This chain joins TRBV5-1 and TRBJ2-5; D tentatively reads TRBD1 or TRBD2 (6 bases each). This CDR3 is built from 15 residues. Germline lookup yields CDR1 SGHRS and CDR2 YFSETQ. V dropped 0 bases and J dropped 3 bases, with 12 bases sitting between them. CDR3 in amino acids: CASSLEEEGEETQYF. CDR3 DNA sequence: TGCGCCAGCAGCTTGGAGGAGGAGGGGGAAGAGACCCAGTACTTC.

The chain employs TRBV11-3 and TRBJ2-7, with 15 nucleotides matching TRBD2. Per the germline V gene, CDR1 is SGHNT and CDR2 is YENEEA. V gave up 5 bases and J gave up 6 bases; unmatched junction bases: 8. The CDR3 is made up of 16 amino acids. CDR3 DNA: TGTGCCAGCAGCCCAGACCTGGGACTAGCGGGAGGCGAGCAGTACTTC. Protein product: CASSPDLGLAGGEQYF.

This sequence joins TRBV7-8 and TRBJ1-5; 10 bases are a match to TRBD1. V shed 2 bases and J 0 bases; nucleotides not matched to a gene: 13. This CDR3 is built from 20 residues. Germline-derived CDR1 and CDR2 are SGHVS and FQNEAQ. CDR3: CASSLRPWGQGRNSNQPQHF. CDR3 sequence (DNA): TGTGCCAGCAGCTTAAGGCCTTGGGGACAGGGGCGAAATAGCAATCAGCCCCAGCATTTT.

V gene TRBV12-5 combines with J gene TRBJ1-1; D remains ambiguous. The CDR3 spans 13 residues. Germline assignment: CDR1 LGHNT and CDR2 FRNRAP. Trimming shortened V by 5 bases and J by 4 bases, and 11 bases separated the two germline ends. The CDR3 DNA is TGTGCTAGTGGTCTACACGGTAGCACTGAAGCTTTCTTT. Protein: CASGLHGSTEAFF.

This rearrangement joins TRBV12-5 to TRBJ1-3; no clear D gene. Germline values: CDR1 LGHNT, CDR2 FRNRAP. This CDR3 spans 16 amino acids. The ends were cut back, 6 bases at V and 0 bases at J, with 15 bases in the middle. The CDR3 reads CASGLTGFSSGNTIYF. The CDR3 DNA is TGTGCTAGTGGACTTACGGGGTTCAGCTCTGGAAACACCATATATTTT. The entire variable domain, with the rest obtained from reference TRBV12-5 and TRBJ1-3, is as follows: DARVTQTPRHKVTEMGQEVTMRCQPILGHNTVFWYRQTMMQGLELLAYFRNRAPLDDSGMPKDRFSAEMPDATLATLKIQPSEPRDSAVYFCASGLTGFSSGNTIYFGEGSWLTVV.

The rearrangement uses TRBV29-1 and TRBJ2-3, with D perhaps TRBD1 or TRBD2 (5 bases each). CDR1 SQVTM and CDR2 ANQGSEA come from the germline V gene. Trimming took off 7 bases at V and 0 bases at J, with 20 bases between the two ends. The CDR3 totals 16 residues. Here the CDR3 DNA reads TGCAGCGCCGAGGGCAGGGACCGGATTAGCACAGATACGCAGTATTTT. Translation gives CSAEGRDRISTDTQYF.

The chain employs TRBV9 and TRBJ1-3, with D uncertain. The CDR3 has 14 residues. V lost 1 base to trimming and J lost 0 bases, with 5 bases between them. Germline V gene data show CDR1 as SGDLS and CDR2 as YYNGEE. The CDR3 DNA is TGTGCCAGCAGCGTAACGAACTCTGGAAACACCATATATTTT. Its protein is CASSVTNSGNTIYF.

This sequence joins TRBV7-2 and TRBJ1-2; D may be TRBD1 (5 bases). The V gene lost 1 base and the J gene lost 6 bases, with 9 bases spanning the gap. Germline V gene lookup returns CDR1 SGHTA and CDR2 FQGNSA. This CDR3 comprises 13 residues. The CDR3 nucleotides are TGTGCCAGCAGCTTAGTAGGGGCGGATGGCTACACCTTC. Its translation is CASSLVGADGYTF.

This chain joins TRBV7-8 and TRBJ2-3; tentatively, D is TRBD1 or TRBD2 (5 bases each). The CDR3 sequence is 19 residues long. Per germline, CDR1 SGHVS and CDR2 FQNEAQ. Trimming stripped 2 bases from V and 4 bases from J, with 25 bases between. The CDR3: CASSLYYGGGGSTADTQYF. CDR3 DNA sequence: TGTGCCAGCAGCTTATACTACGGCGGTGGGGGAAGCACTGCAGATACGCAGTATTTT.

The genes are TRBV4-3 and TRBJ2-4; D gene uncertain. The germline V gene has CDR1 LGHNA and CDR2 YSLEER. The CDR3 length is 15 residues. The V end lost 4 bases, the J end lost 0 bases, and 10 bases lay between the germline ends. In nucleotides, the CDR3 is TGCGCCAGCAGCCCCGGGTTCTTAGCCAAAAACATTCAGTACTTC. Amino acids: CASSPGFLAKNIQYF.

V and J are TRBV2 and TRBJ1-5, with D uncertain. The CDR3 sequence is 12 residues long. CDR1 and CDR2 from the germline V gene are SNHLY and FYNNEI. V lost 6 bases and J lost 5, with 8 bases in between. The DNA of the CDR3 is TGTGCCAGCAGCCCGGACGATCAGCCCCAGCATTTT. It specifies CASSPDDQPQHF.

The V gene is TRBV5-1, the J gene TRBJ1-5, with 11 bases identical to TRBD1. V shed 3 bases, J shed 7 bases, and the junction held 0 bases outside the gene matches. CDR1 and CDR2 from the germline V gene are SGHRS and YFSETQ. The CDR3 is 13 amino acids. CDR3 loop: CASSWTGGQPQHF. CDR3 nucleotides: TGCGCCAGCAGCTGGACAGGGGGCCAGCCCCAGCATTTT.

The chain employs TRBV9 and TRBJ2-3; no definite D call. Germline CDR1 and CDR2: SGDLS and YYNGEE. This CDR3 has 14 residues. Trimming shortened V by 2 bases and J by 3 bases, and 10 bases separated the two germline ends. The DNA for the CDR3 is TGTGCCAGCAGCGTCTTTCAGTTGACAGATACGCAGTATTTT. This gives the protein CASSVFQLTDTQYF.

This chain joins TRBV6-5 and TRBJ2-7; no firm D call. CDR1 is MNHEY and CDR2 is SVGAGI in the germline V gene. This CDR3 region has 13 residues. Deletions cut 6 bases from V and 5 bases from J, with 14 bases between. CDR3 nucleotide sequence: TGTGCCAGCAGCCGAAGATCGAAGGACGAGCAGTACTTC. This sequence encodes CASSRRSKDEQYF.

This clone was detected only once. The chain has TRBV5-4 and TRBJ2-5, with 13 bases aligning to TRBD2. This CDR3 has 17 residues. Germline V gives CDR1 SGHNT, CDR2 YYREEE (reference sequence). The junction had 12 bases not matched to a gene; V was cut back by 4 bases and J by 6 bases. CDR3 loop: CASSLALTSGRGKTQYF. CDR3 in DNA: TGTGCCAGCAGCCTCGCCTTAACTAGCGGGAGGGGAAAGACCCAGTACTTC.

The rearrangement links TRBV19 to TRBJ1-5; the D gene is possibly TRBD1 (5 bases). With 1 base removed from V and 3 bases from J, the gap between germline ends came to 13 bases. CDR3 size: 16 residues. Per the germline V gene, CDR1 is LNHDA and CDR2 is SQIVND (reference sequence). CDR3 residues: CASSIVGDFLNQPQHF. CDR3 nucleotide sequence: TGTGCCAGTAGTATAGTAGGGGACTTCCTCAATCAGCCCCAGCATTTT. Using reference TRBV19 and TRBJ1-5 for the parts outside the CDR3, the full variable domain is DGGITQSPKYLFRKEGQNVTLSCEQNLNHDAMYWYRQDPGQGLRLIYYSQIVNDFQKGDIAEGYSVSREKKESFPLTVTSAQKNPTAFYLCASSIVGDFLNQPQHFGDGTRLSIL.

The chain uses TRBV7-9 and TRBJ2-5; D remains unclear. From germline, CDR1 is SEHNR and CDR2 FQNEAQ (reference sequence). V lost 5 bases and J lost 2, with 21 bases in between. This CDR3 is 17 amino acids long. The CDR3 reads CASSPRAYESRQETQYF. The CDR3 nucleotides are TGTGCCAGCAGCCCCCGGGCGTATGAGAGCAGGCAAGAGACCCAGTACTTC.

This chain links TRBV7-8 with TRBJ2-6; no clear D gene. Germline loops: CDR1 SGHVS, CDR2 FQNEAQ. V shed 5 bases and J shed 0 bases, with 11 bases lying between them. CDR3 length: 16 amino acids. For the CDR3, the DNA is TGTGCCAGCAGCCCACACATGAACTCTGGGGCCAACGTCCTGACTTTC. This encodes CASSPHMNSGANVLTF. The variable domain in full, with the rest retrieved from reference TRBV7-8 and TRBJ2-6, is GAGVSQSPRYKVAKRGQDVALRCDPISGHVSLFWYQQALGQGPEFLTYFQNEAQLDKSGLPSDRFFAERPEGSVSTLKIQRTQQEDSAVYLCASSPHMNSGANVLTFGAGSRLTVL.

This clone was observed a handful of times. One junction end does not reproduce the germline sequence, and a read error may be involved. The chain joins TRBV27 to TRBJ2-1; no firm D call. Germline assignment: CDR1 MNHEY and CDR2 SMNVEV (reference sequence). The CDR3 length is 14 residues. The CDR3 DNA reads TGTGCCAGCAGGTTATTAGGACGGGACAATGAGCAGTTCTTC. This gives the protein CASRLLGRDNEQFF.

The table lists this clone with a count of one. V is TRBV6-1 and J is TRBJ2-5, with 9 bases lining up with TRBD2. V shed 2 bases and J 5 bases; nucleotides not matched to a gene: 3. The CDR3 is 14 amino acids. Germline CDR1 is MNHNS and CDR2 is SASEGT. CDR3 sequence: CASSELGLAETQYF. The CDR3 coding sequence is TGTGCCAGCAGTGAATTAGGACTAGCGGAGACCCAGTACTTC.

Written as DNA, the CDR3 is TGCGCCAGCAGCCAAGATACCGTTGTTAGGCCTGGTTGGGGGAACACCATATATTTT. Protein sequence: CASSQDTVVRPGWGNTIYF. This sequence joins TRBV4-3 and TRBJ1-3; a possible D gene is TRBD1 (5 bases). V lost 0 bases to trimming and J lost 7 bases, with 25 bases between them. The CDR3 has 19 residues. The germline V gene encodes CDR1 LGHNA and CDR2 YSLEER.

The CDR3 sequence: CASSVRDHTYEQYF. The CDR3 DNA follows: TGTGCCAGCAGTGTCCGGGATCACACCTACGAGCAGTACTTC. This chain uses TRBV6-1 with TRBJ2-7; tentative D call: TRBD2 (5 bases). The V gene lost 4 bases and the J gene lost 2 bases, with 12 bases spanning the gap. Germline CDR1 and CDR2: MNHNS and SASEGT. The CDR3 is made up of 14 amino acids.

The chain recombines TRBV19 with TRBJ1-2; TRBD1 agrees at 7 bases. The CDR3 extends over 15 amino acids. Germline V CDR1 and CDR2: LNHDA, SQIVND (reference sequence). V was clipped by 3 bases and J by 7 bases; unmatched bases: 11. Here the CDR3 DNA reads TGTGCCAGTAGTATCTATGGGACAGAGTCTCTTGGCTACACCTTC. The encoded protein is CASSIYGTESLGYTF.

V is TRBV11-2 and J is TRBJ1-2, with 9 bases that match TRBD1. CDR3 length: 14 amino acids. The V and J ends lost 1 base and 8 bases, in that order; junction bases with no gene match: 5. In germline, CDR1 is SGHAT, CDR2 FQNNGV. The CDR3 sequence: CASSLGGQGRGYTF. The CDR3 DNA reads TGTGCCAGCAGCTTAGGGGGACAGGGTCGCGGCTACACCTTC.

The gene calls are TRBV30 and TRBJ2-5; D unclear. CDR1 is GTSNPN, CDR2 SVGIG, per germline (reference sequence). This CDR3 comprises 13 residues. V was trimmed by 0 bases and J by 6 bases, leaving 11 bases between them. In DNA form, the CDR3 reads TGTGCCTGGAGTGTAGGGCTGGGTCAGACCCAGTACTTC. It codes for CAWSVGLGQTQYF.